Given below is one T cell receptor (beta chain) in context. Sequencing used immunoSEQ multiplex PCR; TCRdb keeps in-frame clones, though not all of them. The data hold over 75,000 clones, with about 85% observed a single time. The entry originates in a study of cytomegalovirus exposure and HLA in healthy donors. Study at large: The 130 or so validation repertoires used the same platform as the 600 to 750 first-cohort repertoires (as reported by a later analysis).

The TCR sequence derives from a man aged 18 to 35 in good health and CMV-seropositive. Sequencing was performed on PBMCs.

CDR3 nucleotide sequence: TGTGCCAGTGCGGGCGGGGCGATCTCAGCTGGGGAGCTGTTTTTT. Translation gives CASAGGAISAGELFF. The chain has TRBV2 and TRBJ2-2, with D maybe TRBD2 (6 bases). Germline values: CDR1 SNHLY, CDR2 FYNNEI. The V gene lost 9 bases and the J gene lost 8 bases, with 22 bases spanning the gap. The CDR3 sequence is 15 residues long.